This TCR beta chain was recorded in a study of blood T cell repertoires in COVID-19. The method was immunoSEQ multiplex PCR; TCRdb's version includes in-frame clones alone and lacks a portion of them. This sample carries 150,000 to 200,000 clones, 85% to 90% of them seen once, and the ten largest clones take around 2%. Germline values: CDR1 MGHRA, CDR2 YSYEKL. The CDR3 has 20 amino acids. The junction had 14 bases not matched to a gene; V was cut back by 0 bases and J by 4 bases. Assignments of participants to cohorts depended upon their own reported clinical history. This clonotype was obtained from a woman aged 35 to 49 with acute COVID-19. Material for sequencing was PBMCs or T cells enriched from blood (not recorded which). The J gene is TRBJ2-3, the V gene TRBV4-1; 12 nucleotides agree with TRBD2. Here the CDR3 reads CASSQDLVLAGGPRPDTQYF. In DNA form, the CDR3 reads TGCGCCAGCAGCCAAGATTTAGTCCTAGCGGGAGGGCCTCGCCCAGATACGCAGTATTTT.